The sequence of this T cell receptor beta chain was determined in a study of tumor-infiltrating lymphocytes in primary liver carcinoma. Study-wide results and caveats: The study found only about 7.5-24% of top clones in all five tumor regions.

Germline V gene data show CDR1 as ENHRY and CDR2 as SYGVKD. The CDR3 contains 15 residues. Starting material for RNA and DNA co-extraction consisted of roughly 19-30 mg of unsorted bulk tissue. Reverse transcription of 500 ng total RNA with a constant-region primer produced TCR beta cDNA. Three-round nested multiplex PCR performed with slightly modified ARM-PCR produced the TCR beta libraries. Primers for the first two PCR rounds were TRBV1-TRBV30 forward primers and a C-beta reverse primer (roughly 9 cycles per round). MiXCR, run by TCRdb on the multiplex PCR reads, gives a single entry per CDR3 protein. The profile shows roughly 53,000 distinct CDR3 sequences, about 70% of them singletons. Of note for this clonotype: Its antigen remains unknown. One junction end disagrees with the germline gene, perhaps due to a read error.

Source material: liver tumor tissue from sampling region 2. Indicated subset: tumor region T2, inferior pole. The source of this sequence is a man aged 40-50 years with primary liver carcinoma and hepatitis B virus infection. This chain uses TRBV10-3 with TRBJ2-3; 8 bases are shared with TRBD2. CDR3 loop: CAISERAGATDTQFF. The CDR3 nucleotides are TGTGCCATTAGTGAGAGAGCGGGAGCAACAGATACGCAGTTTTTT.